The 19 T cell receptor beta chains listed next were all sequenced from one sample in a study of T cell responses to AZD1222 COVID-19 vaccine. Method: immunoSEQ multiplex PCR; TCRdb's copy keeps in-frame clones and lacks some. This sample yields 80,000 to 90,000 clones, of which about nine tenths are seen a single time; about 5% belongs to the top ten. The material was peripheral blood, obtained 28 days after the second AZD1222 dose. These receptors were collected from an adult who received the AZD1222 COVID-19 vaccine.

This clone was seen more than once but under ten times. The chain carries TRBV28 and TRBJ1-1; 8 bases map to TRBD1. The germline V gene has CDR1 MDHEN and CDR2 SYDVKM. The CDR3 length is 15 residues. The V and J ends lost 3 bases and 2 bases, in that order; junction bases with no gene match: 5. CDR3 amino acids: CASSLWQGANTEAFF. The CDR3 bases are TGTGCCAGCAGTTTGTGGCAGGGGGCAAACACTGAAGCTTTCTTT.

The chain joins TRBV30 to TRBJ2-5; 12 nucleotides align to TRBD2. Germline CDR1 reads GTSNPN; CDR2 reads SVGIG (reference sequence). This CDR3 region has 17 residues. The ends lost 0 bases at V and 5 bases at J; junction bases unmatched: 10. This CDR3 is CAWSVKASGGAEETQYF. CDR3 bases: TGTGCCTGGAGTGTAAAGGCTAGCGGGGGGGCCGAGGAGACCCAGTACTTC.

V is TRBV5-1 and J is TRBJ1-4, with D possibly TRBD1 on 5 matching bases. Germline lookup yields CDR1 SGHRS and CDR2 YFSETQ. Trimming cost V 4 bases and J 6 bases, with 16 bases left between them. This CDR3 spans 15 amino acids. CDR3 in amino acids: CASSPGDRKDEKLFF. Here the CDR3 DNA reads TGCGCCAGCAGCCCGGGGGACCGAAAAGATGAAAAACTGTTTTTT.

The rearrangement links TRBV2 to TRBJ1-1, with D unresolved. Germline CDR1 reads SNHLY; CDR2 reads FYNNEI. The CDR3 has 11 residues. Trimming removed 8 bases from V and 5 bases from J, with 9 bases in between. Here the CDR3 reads CASGEGTEAFF. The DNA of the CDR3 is TGTGCCAGCGGGGAGGGTACTGAAGCTTTCTTT.

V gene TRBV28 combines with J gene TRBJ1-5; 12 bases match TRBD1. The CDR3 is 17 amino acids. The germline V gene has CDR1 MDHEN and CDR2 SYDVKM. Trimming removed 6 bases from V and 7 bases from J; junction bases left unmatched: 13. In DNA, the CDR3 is TGTGCCAGCAGAAATAGTGTGGGACAGGGGGCCGGACAGCCCCAGCATTTT. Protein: CASRNSVGQGAGQPQHF.

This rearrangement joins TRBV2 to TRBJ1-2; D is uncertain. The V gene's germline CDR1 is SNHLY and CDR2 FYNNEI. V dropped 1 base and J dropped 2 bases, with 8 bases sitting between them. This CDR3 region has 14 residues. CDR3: CASSEVARNYGYTF. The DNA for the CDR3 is TGTGCCAGCAGTGAAGTCGCCAGGAACTATGGCTACACCTTC.

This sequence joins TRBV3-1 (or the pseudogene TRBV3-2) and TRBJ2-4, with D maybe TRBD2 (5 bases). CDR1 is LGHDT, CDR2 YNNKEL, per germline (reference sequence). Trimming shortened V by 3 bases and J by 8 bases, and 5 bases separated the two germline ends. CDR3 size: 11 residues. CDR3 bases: TGTGCCAGCAGCCAGAGGGACATTCAGTACTTC. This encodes CASSQRDIQYF.

The CDR3 DNA sequence: TGTGCCAGCAGCCAAGATCGAAGAGCTAACTATGGCTACACCTTC. This codes for CASSQDRRANYGYTF. V usage is TRBV3-1 (or the pseudogene TRBV3-2) and J usage is TRBJ1-2; D remains ambiguous. The germline gives CDR1 LGHDT, CDR2 YNNKEL (reference sequence). Trimming stripped 0 bases from V and 0 bases from J, with 8 bases between. This CDR3 is built from 15 residues.

The CDR3: CASSRGTGGAKNIQYF. DNA for the CDR3: TGTGCCAGCAGCCGAGGGACAGGGGGGGCCAAAAACATTCAGTACTTC. The V and J genes are TRBV5-4 and TRBJ2-4; 11 bases are shared with TRBD1. Losses at the gene ends were 4 bases for V and 1 base for J; bases not matched to a gene: 4. The CDR3 sequence is 16 residues long. The V gene's germline CDR1 is SGHNT and CDR2 YYREEE (reference sequence).

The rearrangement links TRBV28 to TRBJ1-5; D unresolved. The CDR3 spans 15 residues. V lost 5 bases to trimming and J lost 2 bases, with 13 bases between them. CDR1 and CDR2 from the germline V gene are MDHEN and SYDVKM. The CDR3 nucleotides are TGTGCCAGCAGTCGCCTCGGTGGAGGCAATCAGCCCCAGCATTTT. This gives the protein CASSRLGGGNQPQHF. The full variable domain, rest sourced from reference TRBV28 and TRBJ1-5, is DVKVTQSSRYLVKRTGEKVFLECVQDMDHENMFWYRQDPGLGLRLIYFSYDVKMKEKGDIPEGYSVSREKKERFSLILESASTNQTSMYLCASSRLGGGNQPQHFGDGTRLSIL.

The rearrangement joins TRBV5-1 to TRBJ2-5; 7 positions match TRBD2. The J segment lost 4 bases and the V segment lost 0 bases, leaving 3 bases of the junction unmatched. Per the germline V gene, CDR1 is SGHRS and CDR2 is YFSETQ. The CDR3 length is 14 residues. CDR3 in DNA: TGCGCCAGCAGCTTGGATACTAGCGCAGAGACCCAGTACTTC. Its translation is CASSLDTSAETQYF.

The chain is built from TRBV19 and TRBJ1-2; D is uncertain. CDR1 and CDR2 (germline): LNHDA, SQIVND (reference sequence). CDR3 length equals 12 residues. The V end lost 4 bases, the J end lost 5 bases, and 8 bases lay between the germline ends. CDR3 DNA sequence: TGTGCCAGTAGTACGCTGGCATATGGCTACACCTTC. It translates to CASSTLAYGYTF.

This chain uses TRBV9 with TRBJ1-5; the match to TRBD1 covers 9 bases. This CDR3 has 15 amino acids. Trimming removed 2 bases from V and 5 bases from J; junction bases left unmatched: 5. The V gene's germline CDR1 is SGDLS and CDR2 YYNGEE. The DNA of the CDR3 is TGTGCCAGCAGCGTTACAGGGGGCTGGGATCAGCCCCAGCATTTT. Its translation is CASSVTGGWDQPQHF. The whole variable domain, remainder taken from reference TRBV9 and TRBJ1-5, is DSGVTQTPKHLITATGQRVTLRCSPRSGDLSVYWYQQSLDQGLQFLIQYYNGEERAKGNILERFSAQQFPDLHSELNLSSLELGDSALYFCASSVTGGWDQPQHFGDGTRLSIL.

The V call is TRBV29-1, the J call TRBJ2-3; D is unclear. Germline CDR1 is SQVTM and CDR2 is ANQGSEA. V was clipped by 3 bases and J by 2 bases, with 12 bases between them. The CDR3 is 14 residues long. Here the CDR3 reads CSVELGSITDTQYF. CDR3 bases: TGCAGCGTTGAGCTGGGGTCGATCACAGATACGCAGTATTTT.

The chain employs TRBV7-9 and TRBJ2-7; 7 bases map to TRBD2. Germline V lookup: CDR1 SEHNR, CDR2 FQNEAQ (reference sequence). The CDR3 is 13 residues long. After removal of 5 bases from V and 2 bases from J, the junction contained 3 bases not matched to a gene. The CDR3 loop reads CASSPAGTYEQYF. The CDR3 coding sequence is TGTGCCAGCAGCCCAGCGGGGACCTACGAGCAGTACTTC. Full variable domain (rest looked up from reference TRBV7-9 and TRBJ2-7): DTGVSQNPRHKITKRGQNVTFRCDPISEHNRLYWYRQTLGQGPEFLTYFQNEAQLEKSRLLSDRFSAERPKGSFSTLEIQRTEQGDSAMYLCASSPAGTYEQYFGPGTRLTVT.

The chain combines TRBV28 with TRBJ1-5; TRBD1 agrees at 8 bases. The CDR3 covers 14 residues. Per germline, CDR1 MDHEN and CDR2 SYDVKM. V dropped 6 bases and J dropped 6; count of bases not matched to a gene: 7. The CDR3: CASRAQGAGQPQHF. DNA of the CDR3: TGTGCCAGCAGGGCCCAGGGGGCTGGTCAGCCCCAGCATTTT.

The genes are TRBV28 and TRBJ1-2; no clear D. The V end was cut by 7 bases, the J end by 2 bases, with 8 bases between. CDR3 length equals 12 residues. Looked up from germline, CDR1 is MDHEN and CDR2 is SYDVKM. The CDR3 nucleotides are TGTGCCAGCACAAAACGGAACTATGGCTACACCTTC. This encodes CASTKRNYGYTF.

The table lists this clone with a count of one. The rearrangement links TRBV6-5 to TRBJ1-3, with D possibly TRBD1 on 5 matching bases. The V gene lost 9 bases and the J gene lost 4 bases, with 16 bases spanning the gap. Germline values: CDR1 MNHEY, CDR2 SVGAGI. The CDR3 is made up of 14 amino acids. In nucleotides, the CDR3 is TGTGCCAGTACAACCGGGACCGCAGGAAACACCATATATTTT. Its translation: CASTTGTAGNTIYF.

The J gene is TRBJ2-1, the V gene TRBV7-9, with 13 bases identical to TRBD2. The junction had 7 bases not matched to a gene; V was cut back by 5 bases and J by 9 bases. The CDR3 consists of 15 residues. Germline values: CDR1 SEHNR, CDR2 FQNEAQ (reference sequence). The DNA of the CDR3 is TGTGCCAGCAGCGAACTAGCGGGGGGGCTTAGTGAGCAGTTCTTC. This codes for CASSELAGGLSEQFF. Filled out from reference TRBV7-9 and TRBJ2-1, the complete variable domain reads DTGVSQNPRHKITKRGQNVTFRCDPISEHNRLYWYRQTLGQGPEFLTYFQNEAQLEKSRLLSDRFSAERPKGSFSTLEIQRTEQGDSAMYLCASSELAGGLSEQFFGPGTRLTVL.